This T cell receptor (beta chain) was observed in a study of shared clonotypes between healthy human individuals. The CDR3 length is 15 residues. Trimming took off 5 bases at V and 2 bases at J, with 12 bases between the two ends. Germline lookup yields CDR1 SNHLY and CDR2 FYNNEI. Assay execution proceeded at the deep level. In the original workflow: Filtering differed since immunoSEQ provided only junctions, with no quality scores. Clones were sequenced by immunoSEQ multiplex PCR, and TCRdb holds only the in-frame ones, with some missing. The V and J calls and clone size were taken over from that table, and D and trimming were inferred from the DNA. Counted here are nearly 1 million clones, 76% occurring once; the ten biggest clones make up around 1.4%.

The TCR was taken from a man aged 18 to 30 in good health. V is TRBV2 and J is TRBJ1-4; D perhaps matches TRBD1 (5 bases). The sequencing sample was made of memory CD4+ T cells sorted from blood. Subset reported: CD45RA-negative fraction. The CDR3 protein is CASSPRDRTNEKLFF. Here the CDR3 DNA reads TGTGCCAGCAGTCCCCGGGACCGTACTAATGAAAAACTGTTTTTT.